The 29 T cell receptor beta chains in this list originate from one sample, sequenced in a study of T cells in Graves' hyperthyroidism and ophthalmopathy. The CDR3 regions of TCR beta were amplified from RNA transcripts. Carried out on the TCR CDR3, a first-round RT-PCR used the HTBI primer set. TCRdb reprocessed the multiplex PCR reads via MiXCR and lists one record per CDR3 protein. The sample lists about 350,000 distinct CDR3 sequences; more than 11% were seen once. Sequencing was done on a sample of blood. These receptor sequences come from a woman in her 30s with Graves' hyperthyroidism.

This clonotype was seen ten or more times. The chain recombines TRBV28 with TRBJ1-1; no firm D call. The V and J ends lost 5 bases and 2 bases respectively, with 12 bases between them. The CDR3 runs to 14 residues. CDR1 is MDHEN and CDR2 is SYDVKM in the germline V gene. In nucleotides, the CDR3 is TGTGCCAGCAGTGGACGACTGATAAACACTGAAGCTTTCTTT. Amino acid sequence: CASSGRLINTEAFF.

This clonotype was seen once. This may stem from a read error, because a much larger clone lies one nucleotide away. The chain carries TRBV12-3 or TRBV12-4 and TRBJ2-3; possibly TRBD2 for D (6 bases). The CDR3 consists of 18 residues. The V and J ends lost 7 bases and 8 bases respectively, with 31 bases between them. The DNA for the CDR3 is TGTGCCAGCAATTCCGGGAAACCCTTTGGCGGGACTGAAGGTACGCAGTATTTT. Translation: CASNSGKPFGGTEGTQYF.

There are many counts of this clonotype. This sequence joins TRBV28 and TRBJ1-2; D not certain. The V end was cut by 5 bases, the J end by 4 bases, with 8 bases between. The CDR3 runs to 12 residues. The germline V gene has CDR1 MDHEN and CDR2 SYDVKM. CDR3: CASSPTSYGYTF. The CDR3, as DNA: TGTGCCAGCAGTCCAACTTCCTATGGCTACACCTTC.

On this clonotype: This may be a read error: a much more frequent sequence differs by one nucleotide. The chain links TRBV28 to TRBJ2-5; TRBD1 might be the D (6 bases). Trimming stripped 6 bases from V and 4 bases from J, with 12 bases between. The CDR3 length is 13 residues. CDR1 and CDR2 (germline): MDHEN, SYDVKM. For the CDR3, the DNA is TGTGCCAGCAGGTTTCAGGGGCGAGAGACCCAGTACTTC. Translating gives CASRFQGRETQYF.

This clonotype was recorded at least ten times. V usage is TRBV7-2 and J usage is TRBJ1-1; a possible D gene is TRBD1 (6 bases). The CDR3 consists of 15 residues. The germline V and J ends were trimmed by 1 base and 0 bases, with 9 bases remaining between them. Germline values: CDR1 SGHTA, CDR2 FQGNSA. CDR3 protein: CASSLDGGMNTEAFF. The DNA for the CDR3 is TGTGCCAGCAGCTTAGATGGGGGCATGAACACTGAAGCTTTCTTT.

The V call is TRBV13, the J call TRBJ2-1; D might be TRBD2 (6 bases). V dropped 5 bases and J dropped 10 bases, with 24 bases sitting between them. The CDR3 contains 16 residues. Germline assignment: CDR1 PRHDT and CDR2 FYEKMQ (reference sequence). DNA for the CDR3: TGTGCCAGCAGCGCTCTTGGGGCAGGGAGGAAGGAAGAGCAGTTCTTC. This sequence encodes CASSALGAGRKEEQFF.

This clonotype was observed many times. This chain joins TRBV29-1 and TRBJ2-5, with TRBD1 matching 11 bases. CDR3 length: 13 amino acids. Per the germline V gene, CDR1 is SQVTM and CDR2 is ANQGSEA. After removal of 4 bases from V and 3 bases from J, the junction contained 1 base not matched to a gene. The CDR3 region is CSVGTGGKETQYF. The CDR3, as DNA: TGCAGCGTTGGGACAGGGGGCAAAGAGACCCAGTACTTC.

The chain recombines TRBV4-1 with TRBJ1-2; 7 bases are shared with TRBD1. Germline assignment: CDR1 MGHRA and CDR2 YSYEKL. V was clipped by 10 bases and J by 0 bases; unmatched bases: 8. This CDR3 has 14 residues. CDR3 in amino acids: CANRGVLANYGYTF. DNA for the CDR3: TGCGCCAACAGGGGTGTCCTTGCTAACTATGGCTACACCTTC.

The table lists this clonotype with a few counts. The CDR3 is CASSPRGNTIYF. The DNA for the CDR3 is TGTGCCAGCTCACCACGGGGAAACACCATATATTTT. The V gene is TRBV18, the J gene TRBJ1-3; D gene ambiguous. CDR1 is KGHSH, CDR2 LQKENI, per germline. Trimming took 1 base from V and 4 from J, leaving 2 bases between them. This CDR3 spans 12 amino acids.

The rearrangement joins TRBV28 to TRBJ1-4; 7 bases are shared with TRBD1. CDR1 is MDHEN, CDR2 SYDVKM, per germline. The CDR3 runs to 15 residues. V dropped 3 bases and J dropped 6; count of bases not matched to a gene: 7. The CDR3 DNA sequence: TGTGCCAGCAGTTTGAGGGACAGATATTATGAAAAACTGTTTTTT. This codes for CASSLRDRYYEKLFF.

The chain recombines TRBV6-2 or TRBV6-3 with TRBJ2-1; no firm D call. Germline lookup yields CDR1 MNHEY and CDR2 SVGEGT. Trimming shortened V by 0 bases and J by 0 bases, and 6 bases separated the two germline ends. The CDR3 has 15 amino acids. The DNA of the CDR3 is TGTGCCAGCAGTTACTCATGGGACTCCTACAATGAGCAGTTCTTC. This translates into CASSYSWDSYNEQFF.

This chain links TRBV20-1 with TRBJ2-7, with 9 positions matching TRBD1. The V gene's germline CDR1 is DFQATT and CDR2 SNEGSKA (reference sequence). This CDR3 contains 14 residues. J was trimmed by 4 bases and V by 6 bases; bases with no gene match: 10. The CDR3 DNA sequence: TGCAGTGCCCGATCCGGGACAGGGACATACGAGCAGTACTTC. As protein: CSARSGTGTYEQYF.

This clonotype was seen a handful of times. Written as DNA, the CDR3 is TGTGCCAGCAGCATATTCGGGGGTCCCGGGGAGCTGTTTTTT. It specifies CASSIFGGPGELFF. This chain links TRBV11-2 with TRBJ2-2, with D perhaps matching TRBD2 (6 bases). CDR3 length: 14 residues. V lost 5 bases and J 6 bases, leaving 13 bases between the germline ends. Germline V gene lookup returns CDR1 SGHAT and CDR2 FQNNGV.

This clonotype turned up a few times. The gene calls are TRBV6-1 and TRBJ2-5; tentatively, D is TRBD2 (5 bases). Per germline, CDR1 MNHNS and CDR2 SASEGT. The CDR3 sequence is 14 residues long. Trimming removed 5 bases from V and 3 bases from J, with 13 bases in between. CDR3 sequence reads: CASSFMGAKETQYF. The CDR3 coding sequence is TGTGCCAGCAGTTTTATGGGAGCCAAAGAGACCCAGTACTTC.

J is TRBJ2-1 and V is TRBV28; 9 positions match TRBD1. This CDR3 region has 15 residues. From germline, CDR1 is MDHEN and CDR2 SYDVKM. With V trimmed by 7 bases and J by 11 bases, 15 bases remained unmatched. The CDR3: CASTLTGGNRSKQFF. The CDR3 DNA reads as TGTGCCAGCACCCTAACAGGGGGCAATAGAAGTAAGCAGTTCTTC. Full variable domain (rest looked up from reference TRBV28 and TRBJ2-1): DVKVTQSSRYLVKRTGEKVFLECVQDMDHENMFWYRQDPGLGLRLIYFSYDVKMKEKGDIPEGYSVSREKKERFSLILESASTNQTSMYLCASTLTGGNRSKQFFGPGTRLTVL.

This clonotype has ten or more counts. CDR3 coding DNA: TGTGCCAGCAGCCTCGTGGGGGATAGCAATCAGCCCCAGCATTTT. Its protein is CASSLVGDSNQPQHF. This chain joins TRBV9 and TRBJ1-5, with D possibly matching TRBD1 (5 bases). The germline CDR1 and CDR2 sequences are SGDLS and YYNGEE. This CDR3 has 15 residues. Trimming stripped 4 bases from V and 0 bases from J, with 11 bases between.

This clonotype was picked up one time. This may come from a read error, since a much larger clone is one base off. The chain joins TRBV6-2 or TRBV6-3 to TRBJ2-7; 9 bases map to TRBD1. The junction had 21 bases not matched to a gene; V was cut back by 5 bases and J by 7 bases. Germline CDR1 and CDR2: MNHEY and SVGEGT. This CDR3 has 18 residues. The CDR3 region is CASSNLSGTGRQLREQYF. The CDR3 nucleotides read TGTGCCAGCAGTAACCTCTCCGGGACAGGGCGACAATTGAGGGAGCAGTACTTC.

The sample holds many counts of this clonotype. V gene TRBV28 combines with J gene TRBJ2-7, with 8 bases lining up with TRBD2. Per germline, CDR1 MDHEN and CDR2 SYDVKM. The CDR3 runs 16 residues. Trimming cost V 1 base and J 2 bases; bases outside gene matches: 7. CDR3 in amino acids: CASSLLRAGVPYEQYF. The CDR3 DNA sequence: TGTGCCAGCAGTTTATTGCGAGCGGGAGTGCCCTACGAGCAGTACTTC.

The sample holds many counts of this clonotype. The CDR3 protein is CSALGGSGRSGELFF. In nucleotides, the CDR3 is TGCAGTGCTTTGGGGGGTAGCGGGAGATCCGGGGAGCTGTTTTTT. V usage is TRBV20-1 and J usage is TRBJ2-2; 9 bases line up with TRBD2. The ends lost 5 bases at V and 6 bases at J; junction bases unmatched: 10. Germline assignment: CDR1 DFQATT and CDR2 SNEGSKA (reference sequence). The length of the CDR3 is 15 residues.

This clonotype was detected only a few times. At one of its ends the junction is not consistent with the germline gene, which may arise from a read error. The gene calls are TRBV6-2 or TRBV6-3 and TRBJ2-3; 10 bases match TRBD2. Germline V gene lookup returns CDR1 MNHEY and CDR2 SVGEGT. The CDR3 is 16 residues long. The CDR3 DNA follows: TGTGCCTGCAGATCAATAGCGGGAGGCCGCCAAGATACGCAGTATTTT. This translates into CACRSIAGGRQDTQYF.

The gene calls are TRBV6-5 and TRBJ2-1, with D unclear. The germline CDR1 and CDR2 sequences are MNHEY and SVGAGI. This CDR3 is 15 amino acids long. The V and J ends lost 4 bases and 5 bases respectively, with 15 bases between them. CDR3 nucleotides: TGTGCCAGCAGTTCAGAGACACCACGTAACAATGAGCAGTTCTTC. Its translation: CASSSETPRNNEQFF.

To note about this clonotype: The junction and the germline gene differ at one end; a read error may be behind it. The chain couples TRBV7-6 to TRBJ2-2, with TRBD2 identical over 9 bases. Germline CDR1 and CDR2: SGHVS and FNYEAQ. This CDR3 has 16 amino acids. CDR3 in DNA: TGTGCCAGCAGCCCCCGGGCTAGCGGGAACACCGGGGAGCTGTGTTTT. Translation gives CASSPRASGNTGELCF.

This clonotype was found a few times. The V call is TRBV28, the J call TRBJ2-2; possibly TRBD2 for D (5 bases). This CDR3 contains 14 residues. Germline loops: CDR1 MDHEN, CDR2 SYDVKM. The V gene lost 6 bases and the J gene lost 2 bases, with 10 bases spanning the gap. CDR3: CASRVTGNTGELFF. In DNA, the CDR3 is TGTGCCAGCAGAGTGACGGGAAACACCGGGGAGCTGTTTTTT.

The CDR3 loop reads CATSFSRDPYNEQFF. In nucleotides, the CDR3 is TGTGCCACCAGTTTTTCGCGAGACCCTTACAATGAGCAGTTCTTC. V gene TRBV15 combines with J gene TRBJ2-1; the D is unclear. The length of the CDR3 is 15 residues. In germline, CDR1 is LNHNV, CDR2 YYDKDF (reference sequence). V lost 6 bases and J lost 4, with 16 bases in between.

This chain links TRBV18 with TRBJ2-3; D unresolved. CDR3 length: 18 amino acids. The V end lost 0 bases, the J end lost 1 base, and 17 bases lay between the germline ends. CDR1 and CDR2 (germline): KGHSH, LQKENI. CDR3 nucleotides: TGTGCCAGCTCACCACCCTTCCTGCCTCTAGACCGCACAGATACGCAGTATTTT. Amino acid sequence: CASSPPFLPLDRTDTQYF.

This clonotype came up many times. V usage is TRBV11-3 and J usage is TRBJ1-2; a weak D match, TRBD1 (5 bases). The V end was cut by 3 bases, the J end by 4 bases, with 15 bases between. The CDR3 extends over 15 amino acids. CDR1 and CDR2 from the germline V gene are SGHNT and YENEEA. CDR3 DNA sequence: TGTGCCAGCAGCTTGAAGACAGATACTTTCTATGGCTACACCTTC. This codes for CASSLKTDTFYGYTF.

This clonotype was picked up many times. The gene calls are TRBV12-3 or TRBV12-4 and TRBJ2-3, with D possibly being TRBD2 (6 bases). CDR3 length: 18 residues. V shed 7 bases and J shed 5 bases, with 28 bases lying between them. CDR3 coding DNA: TGTGCCAGCAATTCCGGGAAACCCTTTGGCGGGACTGAAGATACGCAGTATTTT. Translated, it gives CASNSGKPFGGTEDTQYF.

This clonotype was recorded at least ten times. The J gene is TRBJ1-1, the V gene TRBV6-2 or TRBV6-3; D not resolved. The CDR3 consists of 12 residues. Trimming left V 10 bases short and J 9 bases short, with 18 bases between. The germline V gene has CDR1 MNHEY and CDR2 SVGEGT. The CDR3 spells CATLGDNRKAFF. As DNA, the CDR3 is TGTGCCACCCTGGGAGACAATCGAAAAGCTTTCTTT.

This clonotype was seen a handful of times. The V call is TRBV7-9, the J call TRBJ1-5; possibly TRBD1 for D (5 bases). The CDR3 extends over 13 amino acids. Trimming stripped 5 bases from V and 7 bases from J, with 12 bases between. In germline, CDR1 is SEHNR, CDR2 FQNEAQ (reference sequence). The CDR3 spells CASSQGEKQPQHF. The CDR3 DNA follows: TGTGCCAGCAGCCAAGGGGAAAAACAGCCCCAGCATTTT.